One sample yielded the 27 T cell receptor beta chains listed below, sequenced in a study of neurological immune-mediated disorders. TCRdb re-analysed the 5' RACE reads in MiXCR, keeping a single row per CDR3 protein. Altogether 65,000 to 75,000 distinct CDR3 sequences are present, about 5.2% being singletons, with the ten largest covering roughly 6%. Source material: PBMCs. The receptor set was obtained from a human donor with multiple sclerosis. The donor label of this sample is uncertain.

At least ten counts were recorded for this clonotype. The J gene is TRBJ2-7, the V gene TRBV10-3; TRBD2 matches at 8 bases. CDR1 is ENHRY, CDR2 SYGVKD, per germline. V lost 10 bases to trimming and J lost 4 bases; unmatched junction nucleotides: 6. The CDR3 has 12 amino acids. CDR3 sequence (DNA): TGTGCCACCGGACTAGCTGAATACGAGCAGTACTTC. The encoded protein is CATGLAEYEQYF.

There are many counts of this clonotype. V gene TRBV5-1 combines with J gene TRBJ2-7, with D hard to call. The germline gives CDR1 SGHRS, CDR2 YFSETQ. The CDR3 runs 13 residues. V lost 0 bases and J lost 3, with 7 bases in between. The CDR3 spells CASSLAVRYEQYF. The CDR3 DNA is TGCGCCAGCAGCTTGGCAGTACGCTACGAGCAGTACTTC.

This clonotype was counted ten times or more. The chain is built from TRBV5-1 and TRBJ2-6; TRBD1 agrees at 10 bases. V gave up 2 bases and J gave up 0 bases; unmatched junction bases: 5. The CDR3 extends over 18 amino acids. Germline loops: CDR1 SGHRS, CDR2 YFSETQ. The CDR3 here is CASSFAGTGVSGANVLTF. DNA of the CDR3: TGCGCCAGCAGCTTTGCCGGGACAGGGGTCTCTGGGGCCAACGTCCTGACTTTC.

This clonotype appeared many times. J is TRBJ1-2 and V is TRBV7-9; D is uncertain. CDR3 length equals 13 residues. Germline V gene lookup returns CDR1 SEHNR and CDR2 FQNEAQ (reference sequence). Deletions cut 1 base from V and 5 bases from J, with 8 bases between. DNA for the CDR3: TGTGCCAGCAGCTTAGAACAGTTTTATGGCTACACCTTC. Its translation is CASSLEQFYGYTF.

This clonotype was observed a few times. This chain connects TRBV29-1 to TRBJ2-7, with TRBD2 matching over 12 bases. This CDR3 has 15 amino acids. J was trimmed by 1 base and V by 6 bases; bases with no gene match: 7. CDR1 and CDR2 from the germline V gene are SQVTM and ANQGSEA. This chain's CDR3 is CSVWTSGTVSYEQYF. Written as DNA, the CDR3 is TGCAGCGTCTGGACTAGCGGGACGGTTTCCTACGAGCAGTACTTC.

This clonotype was counted ten times or more. J is TRBJ1-3 and V is TRBV10-3; 7 nucleotides line up with TRBD1. This CDR3 has 17 amino acids. Losses at the gene ends were 0 bases for V and 0 bases for J; bases not matched to a gene: 5. Germline V CDR1 and CDR2: ENHRY, SYGVKD. Here the CDR3 DNA reads TGTGCCATCAGTGAGTCGGCGGGACAGAGCTCTGGAAACACCATATATTTT. Translation gives CAISESAGQSSGNTIYF.

The chain uses TRBV9 and TRBJ1-1; TRBD1 matches at 11 bases. The J segment lost 1 base and the V segment lost 2 bases, leaving 1 base of the junction unmatched. Germline-derived CDR1 and CDR2 are SGDLS and YYNGEE. This CDR3 is 15 amino acids long. The CDR3 sequence: CASSVGTGGNTEAFF. The CDR3 coding sequence is TGTGCCAGCAGCGTTGGGACAGGGGGGAACACTGAAGCTTTCTTT.

This clonotype has at least ten counts. V and J are TRBV6-6 and TRBJ1-1; 8 bases map to TRBD1. V gave up 2 bases and J gave up 5 bases; unmatched junction bases: 7. In germline, CDR1 is MNHNY, CDR2 SVGAGI (reference sequence). The CDR3 contains 15 residues. The CDR3 DNA sequence: TGTGCCAGCAGTTACCCGGGACAGGTAACGACTGAAGCTTTCTTT. It specifies CASSYPGQVTTEAFF.

This clonotype was counted ten times or more. The chain is built from TRBV20-1 and TRBJ1-5, with 9 positions matching TRBD1. V lost 0 bases, J lost 5 bases, and 8 bases stayed unmatched. CDR1 DFQATT and CDR2 SNEGSKA come from the germline V gene (reference sequence). The CDR3 contains 16 residues. CDR3 amino acids: CSARDPDRGKDQPQHF. CDR3 nucleotide sequence: TGCAGTGCTAGAGATCCGGACAGGGGAAAAGATCAGCCCCAGCATTTT.

There are many counts of this clonotype. The chain uses TRBV5-1 and TRBJ1-2; D unresolved. This CDR3 region has 14 residues. Germline V gene lookup returns CDR1 SGHRS and CDR2 YFSETQ. V lost 0 bases and J 2 bases, leaving 8 bases between the germline ends. Written as DNA, the CDR3 is TGCGCCAGCAGCTTGGCACGGGAAAACTATGGCTACACCTTC. Protein sequence: CASSLARENYGYTF.

The chain has TRBV25-1 and TRBJ1-2; weak D call: TRBD1 (6 bases). V lost 3 bases and J 4 bases, leaving 9 bases between the germline ends. In germline, CDR1 is MGHDK, CDR2 SYGVNS. The CDR3 consists of 13 residues. The CDR3: CASSDPGAYGYTF. Here the CDR3 DNA reads TGTGCCAGCAGTGATCCAGGGGCCTATGGCTACACCTTC.

This sequence joins TRBV12-3 or TRBV12-4 and TRBJ1-4, with 10 nucleotides matching TRBD1. V lost 7 bases and J lost 7; bases outside the gene matches: 9. This CDR3 contains 15 residues. The CDR3 region is CASTLRTGGPEKLFF. CDR3 bases: TGTGCCAGCACTCTGCGGACAGGGGGTCCTGAAAAACTGTTTTTT.

At least ten counts were recorded for this clonotype. The rearrangement uses TRBV7-9 and TRBJ1-1, with D unclear. Trimming left V 3 bases short and J 7 bases short, with 0 bases between. Germline loops: CDR1 SEHNR, CDR2 FQNEAQ (reference sequence). CDR3 length: 9 amino acids. The CDR3 reads CASSFEAFF. Here the CDR3 DNA reads TGTGCCAGCAGCTTTGAAGCTTTCTTT.

This clonotype showed up many times. The chain uses TRBV10-3 and TRBJ2-1, with D perhaps matching TRBD2 (5 bases). This CDR3 is built from 12 residues. V was clipped by 2 bases and J by 6 bases, with 5 bases between them. Germline loops: CDR1 ENHRY, CDR2 SYGVKD. CDR3 protein: CAISEGGNEQFF. CDR3 DNA: TGTGCCATCAGTGAGGGAGGCAATGAGCAGTTCTTC.

This clonotype came up many times. The genes are TRBV2 and TRBJ2-1; tentatively, D is TRBD1 (5 bases). The ends were cut back, 7 bases at V and 8 bases at J, with 18 bases in the middle. CDR1 is SNHLY, CDR2 FYNNEI, per germline. The CDR3 contains 14 residues. The CDR3 protein is CASTRIRVVDEQFF. The DNA for the CDR3 is TGTGCCAGCACCCGGATCAGGGTCGTCGATGAGCAGTTCTTC.

Many counts were recorded for this clonotype. V usage is TRBV10-3 and J usage is TRBJ2-3; D call uncertain. Germline V gene lookup returns CDR1 ENHRY and CDR2 SYGVKD. The ends were cut back, 0 bases at V and 2 bases at J, with 3 bases in the middle. The CDR3 is made up of 13 amino acids. The CDR3 region is CAISESHTDTQYF. The CDR3, as DNA: TGTGCCATCAGTGAGTCCCACACAGATACGCAGTATTTT.

This clonotype occurred many times. This chain links TRBV5-1 with TRBJ1-1; maybe TRBD1 (5 bases). The V end lost 4 bases, the J end lost 0 bases, and 10 bases lay between the germline ends. CDR1 SGHRS and CDR2 YFSETQ come from the germline V gene. The CDR3 contains 14 residues. The chain's CDR3 is CASSQDIMNTEAFF. The CDR3, as DNA: TGCGCCAGCAGCCAGGACATCATGAACACTGAAGCTTTCTTT.

This clonotype was detected many times. The chain joins TRBV6-1 to TRBJ2-7; 11 bases match TRBD1. V lost 5 bases to trimming and J lost 7 bases; unmatched junction nucleotides: 7. Germline V lookup: CDR1 MNHNS, CDR2 SASEGT. This CDR3 contains 14 residues. CDR3 residues: CASSFGQGAREQYF. The CDR3 DNA is TGTGCCAGCAGTTTCGGACAGGGGGCGAGGGAGCAGTACTTC.

This clonotype was counted ten times or more. This sequence joins TRBV9 and TRBJ1-5; tentative D call: TRBD1 (5 bases). Trimming pared 0 bases from V and 4 bases from J, leaving 8 bases between. CDR1 is SGDLS, CDR2 YYNGEE, per germline. The CDR3 length is 14 residues. As DNA, the CDR3 is TGTGCCAGCAGCGTAGATGGGGGGAATCAGCCCCAGCATTTT. It codes for CASSVDGGNQPQHF.

In this sample, this clonotype turned up many times. The chain has TRBV11-2 and TRBJ2-2, with 7 bases fitting TRBD2. Trimming removed 5 bases from V and 0 bases from J; junction bases left unmatched: 3. The germline V gene encodes CDR1 SGHAT and CDR2 FQNNGV. The CDR3 runs 15 residues. The CDR3 here is CASSPGLPNTGELFF. The CDR3 bases are TGTGCCAGCAGCCCGGGACTACCGAACACCGGGGAGCTGTTTTTT.

This clonotype was seen at least ten times. This chain connects TRBV5-1 to TRBJ1-2; TRBD1 is a possible D gene (5 bases). V lost 5 bases, J lost 4 bases, and 9 bases lay in between. The CDR3 consists of 12 residues. The germline CDR1 and CDR2 sequences are SGHRS and YFSETQ. CDR3 nucleotides: TGCGCCAGCAGTCCGGACACCTATGGCTACACCTTC. As protein: CASSPDTYGYTF.

This clonotype was seen at least ten times. The chain uses TRBV7-9 and TRBJ1-2; 8 positions agree with TRBD1. Trimming took 6 bases from V and 8 from J; bases not matched to a gene: 11. The germline gives CDR1 SEHNR, CDR2 FQNEAQ (reference sequence). CDR3 length: 14 residues. The CDR3 bases are TGTGCCAGCAGAAGACAAACAGGGGGTGAGGGCTACACCTTC. Translating it yields CASRRQTGGEGYTF.

At least ten counts were recorded for this clonotype. V usage is TRBV20-1 and J usage is TRBJ1-6; D call uncertain. The CDR3 is made up of 15 amino acids. Trimming stripped 0 bases from V and 1 base from J, with 7 bases between. The germline V gene encodes CDR1 DFQATT and CDR2 SNEGSKA (reference sequence). CDR3 protein: CSAREAGSYNSPLHF. In DNA form, the CDR3 reads TGCAGTGCTAGAGAGGCGGGGTCCTATAATTCACCCCTCCACTTT.

The chain combines TRBV19 with TRBJ1-6; tentatively, D is TRBD1 (6 bases). The CDR3 loop spans 18 amino acids. The ends were cut back, 4 bases at V and 3 bases at J, with 19 bases in the middle. The germline gives CDR1 LNHDA, CDR2 SQIVND (reference sequence). Written as DNA, the CDR3 is TGTGCCAGTAGTACACTCAGGGGAGGTGGCAACTATAATTCACCCCTCCACTTT. Protein sequence: CASSTLRGGGNYNSPLHF.

The table lists this clonotype with many counts. The rearrangement uses TRBV4-1 and TRBJ2-7, with D possibly being TRBD1 or TRBD2 (6 bases each). Germline V gene lookup returns CDR1 MGHRA and CDR2 YSYEKL. Trimming removed 4 bases from V and 4 bases from J, with 17 bases in between. The CDR3 consists of 15 residues. The CDR3 DNA reads as TGCGCCAGCAGCCTGTACCTAGGGGGGATATACGAGCAGTACTTC. Translating gives CASSLYLGGIYEQYF.

This clonotype was picked up many times. V is TRBV9 and J is TRBJ2-3, with D possibly matching TRBD1 (6 bases). V was clipped by 0 bases and J by 0 bases, with 17 bases between them. The CDR3 totals 18 residues. Germline CDR1 reads SGDLS; CDR2 reads YYNGEE. The CDR3 loop is CASSVGHWDKPSTDTQYF. The DNA of the CDR3 is TGTGCCAGCAGCGTAGGACATTGGGACAAGCCGAGCACAGATACGCAGTATTTT.

This clonotype has ten or more counts. J is TRBJ2-1 and V is TRBV18, with D tentatively TRBD1 or TRBD2 (5 bases each). V was cut by 6 bases and J by 8 bases, with 14 bases left in between. This CDR3 is 13 amino acids long. From germline, CDR1 is KGHSH and CDR2 LQKENI. CDR3 protein: CASSRDLVHEQFF. CDR3 sequence (DNA): TGTGCCAGCTCCCGGGACCTTGTACATGAGCAGTTCTTC.